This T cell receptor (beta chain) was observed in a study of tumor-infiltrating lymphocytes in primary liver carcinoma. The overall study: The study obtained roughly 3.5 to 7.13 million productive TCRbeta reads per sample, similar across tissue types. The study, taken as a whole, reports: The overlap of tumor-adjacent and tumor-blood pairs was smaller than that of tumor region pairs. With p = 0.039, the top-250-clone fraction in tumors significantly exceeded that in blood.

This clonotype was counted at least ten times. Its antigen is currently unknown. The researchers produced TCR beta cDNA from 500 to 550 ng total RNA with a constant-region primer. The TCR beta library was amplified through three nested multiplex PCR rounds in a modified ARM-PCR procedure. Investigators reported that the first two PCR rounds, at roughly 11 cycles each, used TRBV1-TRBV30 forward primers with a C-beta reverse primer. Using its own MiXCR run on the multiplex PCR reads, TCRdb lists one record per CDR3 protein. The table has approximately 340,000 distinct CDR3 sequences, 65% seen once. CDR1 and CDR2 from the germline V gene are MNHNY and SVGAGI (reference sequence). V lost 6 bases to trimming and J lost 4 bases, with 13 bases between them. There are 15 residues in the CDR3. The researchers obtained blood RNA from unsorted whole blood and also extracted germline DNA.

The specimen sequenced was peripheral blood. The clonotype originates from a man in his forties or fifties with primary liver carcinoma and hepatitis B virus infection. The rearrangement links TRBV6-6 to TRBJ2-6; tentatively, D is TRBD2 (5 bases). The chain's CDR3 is CASSPGVSGANVLTF. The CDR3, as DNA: TGTGCCAGCAGCCCCGGGGTCAGCGGGGCCAACGTCCTGACTTTC.